Below are 15 T cell receptor beta chains sequenced from a single sample in a study of T-cell memory formation after mild COVID-19. TCRdb re-called the 5' RACE reads through MiXCR, storing one row per CDR3 protein. Counted here are about 340,000 distinct CDR3 sequences, under 15% occurring once; the ten biggest clones make up 22%. Specimen: PBMCs or a T cell subset sorted from them (not recorded which). Receptor source: a man aged 18 to 29 who had mild COVID-19 (a few samples of this study predate the infection). Cell type and time point are not known.

This clonotype came up a few times. The genes are TRBV10-3 and TRBJ2-3; weak D call: TRBD2 (6 bases). CDR1 and CDR2 from the germline V gene are ENHRY and SYGVKD. The CDR3 spans 14 residues. The CDR3: CAGSAGGGTDTQYF. CDR3 bases: TGTGCGGGTTCGGCAGGAGGGGGCACAGATACGCAGTATTTT.

V and J are TRBV6-5 and TRBJ2-7; D perhaps matches TRBD1 (5 bases). From germline, CDR1 is MNHEY and CDR2 SVGAGI. This CDR3 has 13 amino acids. V was clipped by 5 bases and J by 5 bases, with 13 bases between them. This CDR3 reads CASSRLGPHEQYF. Written as DNA, the CDR3 is TGTGCCAGCAGTCGATTGGGGCCGCACGAGCAGTACTTC.

V and J are TRBV11-2 and TRBJ2-4; D assignment may be TRBD1 or TRBD2 (5 bases each). V gave up 1 base and J gave up 8 bases, with 12 bases separating them. The CDR3 extends over 14 amino acids. Germline assignment: CDR1 SGHAT and CDR2 FQNNGV. CDR3 sequence: CASSLVGRTDIQYF. CDR3 DNA sequence: TGTGCCAGCAGCTTAGTGGGACGTACGGACATTCAGTACTTC.

The chain carries TRBV27 and TRBJ1-1; TRBD1 matches at 10 bases. The CDR3 contains 13 residues. The J segment lost 8 bases and the V segment lost 3 bases, leaving 3 bases of the junction unmatched. Germline assignment: CDR1 MNHEY and CDR2 SMNVEV (reference sequence). CDR3 coding DNA: TGTGCCAGCAGTTTCCAGGGACAGGGGGAAGCTTTCTTT. This sequence encodes CASSFQGQGEAFF.

This chain joins TRBV29-1 and TRBJ2-7, with 7 bases lining up with TRBD2. The CDR3 contains 12 residues. Germline V gene sequence: CDR1 SQVTM, CDR2 ANQGSEA. V was clipped by 6 bases and J by 3 bases; unmatched bases: 5. The CDR3: CSVGGGSYEQYF. The CDR3 coding sequence is TGCAGCGTGGGGGGGGGGAGCTACGAGCAGTACTTC.

This clonotype has more than one count but fewer than ten. The genes are TRBV30 and TRBJ2-3; 7 bases map to TRBD1. V lost 7 bases and J lost 0; bases outside the gene matches: 7. CDR1 is GTSNPN, CDR2 SVGIG, per germline (reference sequence). CDR3 length: 14 amino acids. CDR3 loop: CASKRGPSTDTQYF. The CDR3 DNA reads as TGTGCCTCGAAAAGGGGGCCCAGCACAGATACGCAGTATTTT.

This clonotype was seen a handful of times. The rearrangement uses TRBV7-9 and TRBJ1-1; a weak D match, TRBD1 (5 bases). Germline CDR1 reads SEHNR; CDR2 reads FQNEAQ (reference sequence). Between the trimmed V and J ends, which lost 5 bases and 1 base, there was a span of 14 bases. This CDR3 is 15 amino acids long. The CDR3 region has the DNA TGTGCCAGCAGCGGGACTGCCTACCGGAACACTGAAGCTTTCTTT. Amino acids: CASSGTAYRNTEAFF.

This clonotype was detected ten times or more. The gene calls are TRBV12-3 or TRBV12-4 and TRBJ2-7; 12 positions agree with TRBD2. V lost 5 bases, J lost 6 bases, and 5 bases stayed unmatched. This CDR3 contains 14 residues. The CDR3 coding sequence is TGTGCCAGCAGTCACACTAGCGGGGGGTCCGAGCAGTACTTC. Its translation is CASSHTSGGSEQYF.

Ten or more counts support this clonotype. The rearrangement uses TRBV7-2 and TRBJ1-2, with a tentative D call TRBD1 (6 bases). The V end was cut by 5 bases, the J end by 3 bases, with 13 bases between. CDR1 is SGHTA and CDR2 is FQGNSA in the germline V gene. This CDR3 has 14 residues. The DNA for the CDR3 is TGTGCCAGCAGCCAAGCGACAGGCTACTATGGCTACACCTTC. Its translation: CASSQATGYYGYTF.

The rearrangement joins TRBV20-1 to TRBJ2-6; D is uncertain. CDR3 length equals 11 residues. Germline V gives CDR1 DFQATT, CDR2 SNEGSKA (reference sequence). V was shortened by 3 bases and J by 3 bases, with 0 bases between the two germline ends. This CDR3 is CSASGANVLTF. In DNA form, the CDR3 reads TGCAGTGCTAGTGGGGCCAACGTCCTGACTTTC.

This sequence joins TRBV7-3 and TRBJ1-1; D is unresolved. The CDR3 sequence is 13 residues long. V was clipped by 4 bases and J by 1 base, with 7 bases between them. Germline-derived CDR1 and CDR2 are SGHTA and FQGTGA. Written as DNA, the CDR3 is TGTGCCAGCAGCTGGAACGCGAACACTGAAGCTTTCTTT. Amino acid sequence: CASSWNANTEAFF.

CDR3 region: CASSPPGQTNQPQHF. CDR3 in DNA: TGTGCCAGCAGCCCCCCCGGACAGACTAATCAGCCCCAGCATTTT. The chain recombines TRBV12-3 or TRBV12-4 with TRBJ1-5; TRBD1 is a possible D gene (6 bases). CDR3 length equals 15 residues. Trimming left V 6 bases short and J 4 bases short, with 16 bases between.

CDR3 in DNA: TGTGCCAGCAGTGAAGCCAGGGGACAGCCCCAGCATTTT. Encoded protein: CASSEARGQPQHF. The chain uses TRBV2 and TRBJ1-5; possibly TRBD1 for D (6 bases). The V end was cut by 0 bases, the J end by 7 bases, with 7 bases between. This CDR3 has 13 amino acids. Per the germline V gene, CDR1 is SNHLY and CDR2 is FYNNEI.

This clonotype has just a few counts. This chain uses TRBV7-8 with TRBJ1-1; 11 bases map to TRBD1. The V gene's germline CDR1 is SGHVS and CDR2 FQNEAQ. Losses at the gene ends were 5 bases for V and 5 bases for J; bases not matched to a gene: 7. The CDR3 has 15 amino acids. The chain's CDR3 is CASSRWTGGETEAFF. The CDR3 DNA reads TGTGCCAGCAGCCGATGGACAGGGGGCGAAACTGAAGCTTTCTTT. Full variable domain (remainder filled in from reference TRBV7-8 and TRBJ1-1): GAGVSQSPRYKVAKRGQDVALRCDPISGHVSLFWYQQALGQGPEFLTYFQNEAQLDKSGLPSDRFFAERPEGSVSTLKIQRTQQEDSAVYLCASSRWTGGETEAFFGQGTRLTVV.

This clonotype showed up just a few times. The chain joins TRBV3-1 to TRBJ2-3; D gene ambiguous. The ends were cut back, 1 base at V and 0 bases at J, with 11 bases in the middle. Germline V gene lookup returns CDR1 LGHDT and CDR2 YNNKEL (reference sequence). CDR3 length: 16 amino acids. CDR3 in amino acids: CASSQGARTSTDTQYF. The CDR3 nucleotides are TGTGCCAGCAGCCAAGGAGCGAGAACTAGCACAGATACGCAGTATTTT.